This T cell receptor beta chain was sequenced in a study of tumor-infiltrating lymphocytes in primary liver carcinoma. Study details: All lesions had stage T1-T3 N0M0 and 4.2 to 10 cm widths. Broader study findings: Blood had a significantly lower top-250-clone fraction than tumors did (p = 0.039). The bulk unsorted samples meant that CD4+ and CD8+ repertoires went uncompared.

With respect to this clonotype: The antigen is not known. One end of the junction does not line up with germline, which may come from a read error.

This CDR3 region has 13 residues. Germline values: CDR1 SGHAT, CDR2 FQNNGV. Unsorted whole blood supplied the blood RNA, and germline DNA was isolated too. A constant-region primer primed TCR beta cDNA synthesis from roughly 500 ng of total RNA. The TCR beta library was amplified through three nested multiplex PCR rounds in a modified ARM-PCR procedure. Amplification in the first two PCR rounds was performed using TRBV1-TRBV30 forward primers and a C-beta reverse primer for 10 cycles each. TCRdb reprocessed the multiplex PCR reads with MiXCR, giving one entry per CDR3 protein. The data contain about 330,000 distinct CDR3 sequences, almost 65% of them seen just once; the ten biggest clones take up 6.5%.

The J gene is TRBJ2-1, the V gene TRBV11-2; possibly TRBD2 for D (5 bases). Sequenced sample: peripheral blood. The receptor comes from a man aged 35 to 55 with primary liver carcinoma and hepatitis B virus infection. The CDR3 is CVSSLGGQNEQLF. The DNA of the CDR3 is TGTGTCAGCAGCTTAGGAGGCCAGAATGAGCAGCTCTTC.